The 10 T cell receptor beta chains in this list originate from one sample, sequenced in a study of shared clonotypes between healthy human individuals. Assay used: immunoSEQ multiplex PCR; TCRdb lists only in-frame clones, some missing. The table shows about half a million clones, with 70% to 80% occurring only once. Source material: PBMCs. The receptors derive from a woman between 40 and 50 years old in good health. Some clones in this sample may be carry-over from other donors' samples.

This clone has more than one count but fewer than ten. The rearrangement links TRBV5-4 to TRBJ1-5; D is ambiguous. Trimming took off 0 bases at V and 9 bases at J, with 10 bases between the two ends. The CDR3 has 13 residues. Germline lookup yields CDR1 SGHNT and CDR2 YYREEE (reference sequence). In DNA form, the CDR3 reads TGTGCCAGCAGCTTGGACACGGGCTCGCCCCAGCATTTT. Encoded protein: CASSLDTGSPQHF. The complete variable domain, with remaining parts taken from reference TRBV5-4 and TRBJ1-5, reads ETGVTQSPTHLIKTRGQQVTLRCSSQSGHNTVSWYQQALGQGPQFIFQYYREEENGRGNFPPRFSGLQFPNYSSELNVNALELDDSALYLCASSLDTGSPQHFGDGTRLSIL.

This clone was detected once. V is TRBV6-6 and J is TRBJ2-7; TRBD2 matches at 7 bases. In germline, CDR1 is MNHNY, CDR2 SVGAGI (reference sequence). This CDR3 spans 13 amino acids. With V trimmed by 2 bases and J by 3 bases, 1 base remained unmatched. The CDR3 sequence: CASSYPGGYEQYF. The CDR3 DNA is TGTGCCAGCAGTTACCCGGGGGGCTACGAGCAGTACTTC.

This clone was recorded many times. The chain couples TRBV6-1 to TRBJ2-7; D unclear. CDR3 size: 14 residues. Per the germline V gene, CDR1 is MNHNS and CDR2 is SASEGT. The V gene lost 1 base and the J gene lost 3 bases, with 10 bases spanning the gap. This CDR3 reads CASSEGEERYEQYF. Written as DNA, the CDR3 is TGTGCCAGCAGTGAAGGTGAGGAACGCTACGAGCAGTACTTC.

This chain joins TRBV6-1 and TRBJ2-7, with D possibly being TRBD2 (5 bases). The CDR3 is 15 amino acids. The germline CDR1 and CDR2 sequences are MNHNS and SASEGT. Trimming pared 2 bases from V and 0 bases from J, leaving 11 bases between. The CDR3 region is CASSELAEASYEQYF. In DNA form, the CDR3 reads TGTGCCAGCAGTGAACTGGCGGAGGCCTCCTACGAGCAGTACTTC.

About this clone itself: This specimen includes other DNA sequences encoding the same CDR3. The V call is TRBV29-1, the J call TRBJ2-1; the D gene is possibly TRBD2 (5 bases). Germline CDR1 and CDR2: SQVTM and ANQGSEA. Trimming removed 3 bases from V and 4 bases from J, with 7 bases in between. The CDR3 runs 12 residues. This CDR3 is CSVESGYNEQFF. The CDR3 nucleotides are TGCAGCGTTGAGTCGGGATACAATGAGCAGTTCTTC.

This clone was seen a single time. This chain links TRBV28 with TRBJ1-1, with a tentative D call TRBD1 (6 bases). Germline V gene sequence: CDR1 MDHEN, CDR2 SYDVKM. The CDR3 consists of 13 residues. V was cut by 3 bases and J by 4 bases, with 9 bases left in between. CDR3 sequence reads: CASSLGAPTEAFF. The CDR3 DNA follows: TGTGCCAGCAGTTTGGGGGCGCCCACTGAAGCTTTCTTT.

The chain links TRBV2 to TRBJ1-2, with TRBD1 matching 8 bases. Germline V gene sequence: CDR1 SNHLY, CDR2 FYNNEI. J lost 4 bases, V lost 1 base, and 5 bases had no gene match. The CDR3 has 15 amino acids. The CDR3 region is CASSEGPGGSYGYTF. Written as DNA, the CDR3 is TGTGCCAGCAGTGAAGGGCCAGGGGGCAGCTATGGCTACACCTTC.

The chain is built from TRBV5-1 and TRBJ2-3; 14 bases match TRBD2. V dropped 0 bases and J dropped 4; count of bases not matched to a gene: 1. CDR3 size: 16 residues. CDR1 is SGHRS and CDR2 is YFSETQ in the germline V gene. CDR3 DNA sequence: TGCGCCAGCAGCTTGGGGACTAGCGGGAGGCCAGATACGCAGTATTTT. This codes for CASSLGTSGRPDTQYF.

The CDR3 DNA sequence: TGTGCCAGCAGTTACGTAGAGGGGTGGCAGCCCCAGCATTTT. Translation: CASSYVEGWQPQHF. This chain connects TRBV6-6 to TRBJ1-5; maybe TRBD1 (5 bases). CDR1 and CDR2 from the germline V gene are MNHNY and SVGAGI (reference sequence). The V and J ends lost 2 bases and 7 bases respectively, with 12 bases between them. CDR3 size: 14 residues.

V usage is TRBV30 and J usage is TRBJ1-1; D may be TRBD1 (5 bases). The germline V and J ends were trimmed by 4 bases and 4 bases, with 22 bases remaining between them. The V gene's germline CDR1 is GTSNPN and CDR2 SVGIG (reference sequence). This CDR3 has 16 residues. As DNA, the CDR3 is TGTGCCTGGAAATCCCCCATTATCCGGGGACGCACTGAAGCTTTCTTT. Translating it yields CAWKSPIIRGRTEAFF.